This note documents a single T cell receptor (beta chain) sequence. These data belong to a study of blood T cells in healthy people across ages. This CDR3 is 15 amino acids long. The V and J ends lost 5 bases and 0 bases respectively, with 12 bases between them. Germline CDR1 is LNHNV and CDR2 is YYDKDF (reference sequence). A J-beta primer mix and a sample-barcoded 5' primer were used in a second PCR of about 7 to 12 cycles. TCRdb re-called the 5' RACE reads through MiXCR, storing one row per CDR3 protein. In the table there are 780,000 or so distinct CDR3 sequences, 45% to 70% of which are singletons. At least 5 micrograms of total RNA were extracted per sample.

The TCR originated in a man aged 40-55 years in good health. The rearrangement joins TRBV15 to TRBJ2-3, with TRBD1 as a possible D gene (6 bases). Sample: blood. The CDR3 protein is CATSPRDTSTDTQYF. Written as DNA, the CDR3 is TGTGCCACCAGCCCCCGGGACACCAGCACAGATACGCAGTATTTT.